This passage covers 14 T cell receptor beta chains from one sample sequenced in a study of T cell changes during pregnancy in multiple sclerosis. The table came from immunoSEQ multiplex PCR; TCRdb's copy has only in-frame clones and leaves some out. This sample has 40,000 to 45,000 clones; about 89% occur once, and the top ten carry about 0.51%. The source material was CD4+ T cells from peripheral blood mononuclear cells, sampled in the first trimester of pregnancy. These receptor sequences come from a female donor with multiple sclerosis, enrolled in a pregnancy study.

The chain is built from TRBV5-1 and TRBJ1-5; no firm D call. The CDR3 is made up of 13 amino acids. Trimming pared 0 bases from V and 3 bases from J, leaving 4 bases between. Germline V lookup: CDR1 SGHRS, CDR2 YFSETQ. The CDR3, as DNA: TGCGCCAGCAGCTTGGCCAACAATCAGCCCCAGCATTTT. Its protein is CASSLANNQPQHF.

This rearrangement joins TRBV9 to TRBJ2-1; no reliable D call. The CDR3 is made up of 12 amino acids. Germline assignment: CDR1 SGDLS and CDR2 YYNGEE. With 0 bases removed from V and 5 bases from J, the gap between germline ends came to 3 bases. CDR3 nucleotide sequence: TGTGCCAGCAGCGTAGGGCACAATGAGCAGTTCTTC. Its protein product is CASSVGHNEQFF.

The chain couples TRBV7-6 to TRBJ2-5, with D hard to call. The V end was cut by 3 bases, the J end by 5 bases, with 13 bases between. Per the germline V gene, CDR1 is SGHVS and CDR2 is FNYEAQ. CDR3 size: 14 residues. The CDR3: CASSFVRASETQYF. CDR3 DNA sequence: TGTGCCAGCAGCTTCGTCCGAGCGAGTGAGACCCAGTACTTC.

This clone was counted a single time. The rearrangement joins TRBV11-2 to TRBJ2-3, with 8 positions matching TRBD2. The CDR3 has 14 residues. V shed 6 bases, J shed 0 bases, and the junction held 2 bases outside the gene matches. The germline V gene encodes CDR1 SGHAT and CDR2 FQNNGV. Here the CDR3 DNA reads TGTGCCAGCAGGCGGGGGGCTAGCACAGATACGCAGTATTTT. Its translation is CASRRGASTDTQYF.

This sequence joins TRBV5-5 and TRBJ2-7; 7 nucleotides align to TRBD1. The germline gives CDR1 SGHKS, CDR2 YYEKEE (reference sequence). Trimming removed 4 bases from V and 6 bases from J; junction bases left unmatched: 7. The length of the CDR3 is 13 residues. For the CDR3, the DNA is TGTGCCAGCAGCCCTCAGGGGGACGGCGAGCAGTACTTC. Translation gives CASSPQGDGEQYF. The whole variable domain, remainder taken from reference TRBV5-5 and TRBJ2-7, is DAGVTQSPTHLIKTRGQQVTLRCSPISGHKSVSWYQQVLGQGPQFIFQYYEKEERGRGNFPDRFSARQFPNYSSELNVNALLLGDSALYLCASSPQGDGEQYFGPGTRLTVT.

The chain joins TRBV5-1 to TRBJ2-5; TRBD2 matches 7 bases. The CDR3 runs to 14 residues. V was pared by 5 bases and J by 4 bases, with 8 bases of the junction left unmatched. The germline V gene has CDR1 SGHRS and CDR2 YFSETQ. CDR3 DNA: TGCGCCAGCAGGGGGGGGTTCATCGGAGAGACCCAGTACTTC. Protein product: CASRGGFIGETQYF.

J is TRBJ1-4 and V is TRBV2, with D perhaps TRBD1 (6 bases). The CDR3 totals 15 residues. Germline V lookup: CDR1 SNHLY, CDR2 FYNNEI. V shed 6 bases and J shed 4 bases, with 15 bases lying between them. CDR3 loop: CASSHRQDVNEKLFF. The CDR3 nucleotides read TGTGCCAGCAGCCACCGACAGGATGTTAATGAAAAACTGTTTTTT.

CDR3 region: CASSLFDPGGSSNSPLHF. The CDR3 nucleotides are TGTGCCAGCAGCTTATTTGATCCAGGGGGTTCTTCTAATTCACCCCTCCACTTT. The chain couples TRBV7-2 to TRBJ1-6, with 7 bases that match TRBD1. The germline CDR1 and CDR2 sequences are SGHTA and FQGNSA. The ends lost 2 bases at V and 6 bases at J; junction bases unmatched: 13. CDR3 length: 18 residues.

This clone was seen a few times. The V gene is TRBV19, the J gene TRBJ1-2; D not resolved. Germline V lookup: CDR1 LNHDA, CDR2 SQIVND (reference sequence). The CDR3 covers 13 residues. V lost 4 bases, J lost 10 bases, and 16 bases lay in between. This chain's CDR3 is CASSTGYDTDYTF. CDR3 in DNA: TGTGCCAGTAGTACTGGGTATGACACGGACTACACCTTC.

This sequence joins TRBV5-1 and TRBJ2-7, with 7 positions matching TRBD2. V shed 3 bases, J shed 6 bases, and the junction held 6 bases outside the gene matches. Germline loops: CDR1 SGHRS, CDR2 YFSETQ. This CDR3 contains 13 residues. The CDR3 DNA reads as TGCGCCAGCAGCTCGGGGGGTCAACTCGAGCAGTACTTC. Protein product: CASSSGGQLEQYF.

The chain employs TRBV7-2 and TRBJ2-7; 9 nucleotides align to TRBD1. V dropped 5 bases and J dropped 2; count of bases not matched to a gene: 4. CDR1 SGHTA and CDR2 FQGNSA come from the germline V gene. This CDR3 contains 14 residues. The CDR3 loop reads CASSPGDRAYEQYF. CDR3 nucleotides: TGTGCCAGCAGCCCCGGGGACAGGGCCTACGAGCAGTACTTC.

In this sample, this clone turned up once. The chain employs TRBV4-2 and TRBJ1-2, with D perhaps matching TRBD1 (6 bases). Trimming took off 1 base at V and 7 bases at J, with 10 bases between the two ends. This CDR3 spans 13 amino acids. CDR1 is LGHNA and CDR2 is YNFKEQ in the germline V gene. The DNA for the CDR3 is TGTGCCAGCAGCCAAGTGGGGGCGGGTGGCTACACCTTC. Translating gives CASSQVGAGGYTF.

J is TRBJ2-7 and V is TRBV6-5; D not certain. This CDR3 has 11 amino acids. In germline, CDR1 is MNHEY, CDR2 SVGAGI. Deletions cut 6 bases from V and 4 bases from J, with 7 bases between. In DNA form, the CDR3 reads TGTGCCAGCAGCTCCCCTTACGAGCAGTACTTC. The encoded protein is CASSSPYEQYF.

The gene calls are TRBV7-9 and TRBJ1-5; no firm D call. The CDR3 has 12 residues. Germline CDR1 SEHNR, CDR2 FQNEAQ (reference sequence). Trimming stripped 5 bases from V and 5 bases from J, with 7 bases between. CDR3 amino acids: CASSLPDQPQHF. CDR3 coding DNA: TGTGCCAGCAGCCTCCCGGATCAGCCCCAGCATTTT.